The clone carrying this TCR beta chain was counted only a few times. Its antigen is as yet unknown. Reverse transcription of blood and skin TCR RNA was primed at alpha and beta constant regions. Four PCR rounds used nested alpha and beta constant region primers plus the SP2 primer. TCRdb ran MiXCR on the UMI-ligation and nested PCR reads and lists one entry per CDR3 protein. There are 15,000 to 20,000 distinct CDR3 sequences in the sample; nearly 9.5% occur only once, and around 6.8% lies in the top ten. This CDR3 region has 15 residues. CDR1 MDHEN and CDR2 SYDVKM come from the germline V gene. V lost 6 bases and J lost 0, with 9 bases in between. This specimen comes from a study of naive and memory T cell subsets. The study, taken as a whole, reports: The RNA method is potentially sensitive to activation and differentiation changes.

The treatment denotes: skin biopsy from PPD injection site in Mantoux-positive individual. Input was about 1 to 1,100 ng of DNase-treated total RNA without cell sorting. A UMI-containing oligonucleotide was joined by 3' ligation to the TCR cDNA template. The chain is built from TRBV28 and TRBJ2-6; D tentatively fits TRBD1 or TRBD2 (5 bases each). The sequence was obtained from an adult in good health. Sequences were derived from skin, sampled from a tuberculin skin test site. CDR3 sequence (DNA): TGTGCCAGCAGCGGGGCCTCCTCTGGGGCCAACGTCCTGACTTTC. Protein: CASSGASSGANVLTF.